A single T cell receptor (beta chain) is shown here with its context. Germline V gene sequence: CDR1 MNHEY, CDR2 SVGAGI. V gave up 2 bases and J gave up 5 bases; unmatched junction bases: 8. This CDR3 contains 16 residues. Original analysis: Estimation of nucleated cell counts relied on the amplification of reference gene primers. The repertoire was sequenced with immunoSEQ multiplex PCR; TCRdb's copy has only in-frame clones and lacks some. V and J calls and clone size are those listed in that table; D and trimming were worked out from the DNA. Here the sample spans about 130,000 clones, around 85% being singletons. The study assigned cohorts using participant-reported clinical history. Resolution of symptoms, clearance, or two negative PCRs was present in recovered Cohort 3 donors. These data come from a study of blood T cell repertoires in COVID-19.

The sequencing sample was made of PBMCs or T cells enriched from blood (not recorded which). The chain couples TRBV6-5 to TRBJ1-2; TRBD1 agrees at 10 bases. The clonotype comes from a middle-aged man who had recovered from COVID-19. This CDR3 is CASSYDWTGGAYGYTF. The CDR3 region has the DNA TGTGCCAGCAGTTACGATTGGACAGGGGGAGCTTATGGCTACACCTTC.